This is a list of T cell receptor beta chains from one sample in a study of T-cell memory formation after mild COVID-19. TCRdb redid the calling of the 5' RACE reads with MiXCR, one entry per CDR3 protein. This sample yields 400,000 to 550,000 distinct CDR3 sequences, of which about 23% are seen a single time; about an eighth belongs to the top ten. Material for sequencing was PBMCs or a T cell subset sorted from them (not recorded which). These receptors all stem from an adult woman who had mild COVID-19 (a few samples of this study predate the infection). Cell type and time point are not known. CDR3s include the opening cysteine and the closing phenylalanine or tryptophan. The D gene is left open where the match is weak. Only part of the rows carry a size: once, few, many, or a class if the clone is expanded.

V gene: TRBV30; clone size: NA; D gene: TRBD1; CDR3 length: 16; J gene: TRBJ2-6; CDR3 protein: CGGRDRVEVGANVLTF; CDR3 DNA: TGTGGAGGGCGGGACAGGGTTGAGGTCGGGGCCAACGTCCTGACTTTC
V gene: TRBV4-2; clone size: few; D gene: TRBD2; CDR3 length: 17; J gene: TRBJ2-2; CDR3 protein: CASSQDPGLVGAGELFF; CDR3 DNA: TGTGCCAGCAGCCAAGATCCGGGACTAGTTGGTGCCGGGGAGCTGTTTTTT
V gene: TRBV5-1; clone size: few; D gene: NA; CDR3 length: 15; J gene: TRBJ1-4; CDR3 protein: CASSLRVGHREKLFF; CDR3 DNA: TGCGCCAGCAGCTTGCGGGTGGGGCATCGGGAAAAACTGTTTTTT
V gene: TRBV5-1; clone size: NA; D gene: NA; CDR3 length: 15; J gene: TRBJ2-1; CDR3 protein: CASSLSDSFVNEQFF; CDR3 DNA: TGCGCCAGCAGCTTGTCGGATTCCTTTGTCAATGAGCAGTTCTTC
V gene: TRBV5-5; clone size: NA; D gene: TRBD1; CDR3 length: 14; J gene: TRBJ1-5; CDR3 protein: CASSRRQGEVPQHF; CDR3 DNA: TGTGCCAGCAGTCGTCGACAGGGGGAAGTGCCCCAGCATTTT
V gene: TRBV4-1; clone size: many; D gene: TRBD1; CDR3 length: 14; J gene: TRBJ2-7; CDR3 protein: CASSPGTGIYEQYF; CDR3 DNA: TGCGCCAGCAGCCCCGGGACAGGGATCTACGAGCAGTACTTC
V gene: TRBV27; clone size: few; D gene: NA; CDR3 length: 12; J gene: TRBJ1-3; CDR3 protein: CAVRGAGNTIYF; CDR3 DNA: TGTGCCGTACGGGGGGCTGGAAACACCATATATTTT
V gene: TRBV5-5; clone size: NA; D gene: NA; CDR3 length: 16; J gene: TRBJ1-2; CDR3 protein: CASSLDSTGPNYGYTF; CDR3 DNA: TGTGCCAGCAGCTTAGATTCGACAGGCCCGAACTATGGCTACACCTTC
V gene: TRBV7-9; clone size: NA; D gene: NA; CDR3 length: 13; J gene: TRBJ1-1; CDR3 protein: CASLAGSNTEAFF; CDR3 DNA: TGTGCCAGCCTGGCGGGGTCGAACACTGAAGCTTTCTTT
V gene: TRBV5-1; clone size: many; D gene: NA; CDR3 length: 14; J gene: TRBJ2-7; CDR3 protein: CASSLEGDSYEQYF; CDR3 DNA: TGCGCCAGCAGCTTAGAGGGGGACTCCTACGAGCAGTACTTC
V gene: TRBV7-9; clone size: few; D gene: TRBD2; CDR3 length: 15; J gene: TRBJ2-1; CDR3 protein: CASSPSTSGGNEQFF; CDR3 DNA: TGTGCCAGCAGCCCCTCGACTAGCGGGGGTAATGAGCAGTTCTTC
V gene: TRBV12-3/TRBV12-4; clone size: few; D gene: TRBD1; CDR3 length: 12; J gene: TRBJ2-7; CDR3 protein: CASSLDRAEQYF; CDR3 DNA: TGTGCCAGCAGTCTGGACAGGGCCGAGCAGTACTTC
V gene: TRBV5-1; clone size: NA; D gene: NA; CDR3 length: 13; J gene: TRBJ2-7; CDR3 protein: CASSLRIDYEQYF; CDR3 DNA: TGCGCCAGCAGCTTGCGCATAGACTACGAGCAGTACTTC
V gene: TRBV6-4; clone size: few; D gene: NA; CDR3 length: 15; J gene: TRBJ2-1; CDR3 protein: CASSDHYRFSNEQFF; CDR3 DNA: TGTGCCAGCAGTGATCACTACCGATTCTCCAATGAGCAGTTCTTC
V gene: TRBV5-6; clone size: NA; D gene: NA; CDR3 length: 16; J gene: TRBJ2-1; CDR3 protein: CASSLAPGGPYNEQFF; CDR3 DNA: TGTGCCAGCAGCTTGGCCCCGGGGGGCCCCTACAATGAGCAGTTCTTC
V gene: TRBV7-6; clone size: few; D gene: NA; CDR3 length: 17; J gene: TRBJ2-1; CDR3 protein: CASSSIPGRYAPNEQFF; CDR3 DNA: TGTGCCAGCAGCTCCATACCGGGCCGATACGCGCCCAATGAGCAGTTCTTC
V gene: TRBV2; clone size: NA; D gene: TRBD1; CDR3 length: 15; J gene: TRBJ1-5; CDR3 protein: CASRGTGASKQPQHF; CDR3 DNA: TGTGCCAGCCGAGGGACAGGGGCTAGCAAACAGCCCCAGCATTTT
V gene: TRBV6-2/TRBV6-3; clone size: few; D gene: NA; CDR3 length: 15; J gene: TRBJ2-5; CDR3 protein: CASSYSQLSQETQYF; CDR3 DNA: TGTGCCAGCAGTTATTCGCAGCTATCTCAAGAGACCCAGTACTTC
V gene: TRBV6-5; clone size: NA; D gene: NA; CDR3 length: 16; J gene: TRBJ2-7; CDR3 protein: CASSRNPDGFSYEQYF; CDR3 DNA: TGTGCCAGCAGCCGGAACCCGGACGGATTCTCCTACGAGCAGTACTTC
V gene: TRBV5-6; clone size: few; D gene: TRBD1; CDR3 length: 13; J gene: TRBJ2-4; CDR3 protein: CASTLTGPNIQYF; CDR3 DNA: TGTGCCAGCACCCTGACAGGGCCTAACATTCAGTACTTC
V gene: TRBV6-1; clone size: few; D gene: NA; CDR3 length: 15; J gene: TRBJ2-1; CDR3 protein: CASSADPVSYNEQFF; CDR3 DNA: TGTGCCAGCAGTGCCGACCCTGTCTCCTACAATGAGCAGTTCTTC
V gene: TRBV7-6; clone size: few; D gene: NA; CDR3 length: 16; J gene: TRBJ2-1; CDR3 protein: CASSSPPGATYNEQFF; CDR3 DNA: TGTGCCAGCAGCTCACCTCCGGGGGCGACCTACAATGAGCAGTTCTTC
V gene: TRBV18; clone size: NA; D gene: TRBD1; CDR3 length: 15; J gene: TRBJ1-1; CDR3 protein: CASSPTGTDNTEAFF; CDR3 DNA: TGTGCCAGCTCACCTACCGGGACAGACAACACTGAAGCTTTCTTT
V gene: TRBV4-1; clone size: few; D gene: TRBD2; CDR3 length: 17; J gene: TRBJ2-5; CDR3 protein: CASSQDLLAGTQETQYF; CDR3 DNA: TGCGCCAGCAGCCAAGATCTCCTAGCGGGGACCCAAGAGACCCAGTACTTC
V gene: TRBV10-3; clone size: NA; D gene: NA; CDR3 length: 12; J gene: TRBJ2-2; CDR3 protein: CASTGDTGELFF; CDR3 DNA: TGTGCCTCAACTGGGGACACCGGGGAGCTGTTTTTT
V gene: TRBV19; clone size: once; D gene: TRBD2; CDR3 length: 15; J gene: TRBJ2-1; CDR3 protein: CASSIVTSVSNEQFF; CDR3 DNA: TGTGCCAGTAGTATTGTGACTAGCGTATCTAATGAGCAGTTCTTC
V gene: TRBV6-2/TRBV6-3; clone size: few; D gene: NA; CDR3 length: 16; J gene: TRBJ2-7; CDR3 protein: CASSYWDPSSIGEQYF; CDR3 DNA: TGTGCCAGCAGTTACTGGGATCCTTCATCGATTGGCGAGCAGTACTTC
V gene: TRBV27; clone size: few; D gene: NA; CDR3 length: 11; J gene: TRBJ2-1; CDR3 protein: CASTSAHEQFF; CDR3 DNA: TGTGCCAGCACTTCTGCCCACGAGCAGTTCTTC
V gene: TRBV29-1; clone size: few; D gene: NA; CDR3 length: 12; J gene: TRBJ2-5; CDR3 protein: CSGRTAGETQYF; CDR3 DNA: TGCAGCGGCAGAACGGCAGGGGAGACCCAGTACTTC
V gene: TRBV6-1; clone size: NA; D gene: NA; CDR3 length: 16; J gene: TRBJ2-4; CDR3 protein: CASRRGGLEKKNIQYF; CDR3 DNA: TGTGCCAGCAGGAGAGGGGGGCTGGAGAAGAAAAACATTCAGTACTTC
V gene: TRBV11-3; clone size: NA; D gene: NA; CDR3 length: 12; J gene: TRBJ2-1; CDR3 protein: CASSLEQVEQFF; CDR3 DNA: TGTGCCAGCAGCTTGGAGCAGGTTGAGCAGTTCTTC
V gene: TRBV19; clone size: few; D gene: NA; CDR3 length: 15; J gene: TRBJ2-1; CDR3 protein: CASSSPGTLYNEQFF; CDR3 DNA: TGTGCCAGTAGTTCCCCCGGGACACTCTACAATGAGCAGTTCTTC
V gene: TRBV7-6; clone size: few; D gene: NA; CDR3 length: 14; J gene: TRBJ2-1; CDR3 protein: CASSLTTSGLGLFF; CDR3 DNA: TGTGCCAGCAGCTTAACAACCTCGGGTCTAGGTCTGTTCTTC
V gene: TRBV12-3/TRBV12-4; clone size: NA; D gene: TRBD1; CDR3 length: 14; J gene: TRBJ1-4; CDR3 protein: CASSLRRGQGKLFF; CDR3 DNA: TGTGCCAGCAGTCTCCGGAGAGGACAGGGAAAACTGTTTTTT
V gene: TRBV5-5; clone size: NA; D gene: NA; CDR3 length: 16; J gene: TRBJ2-1; CDR3 protein: CASSLVGGSGLNEQFF; CDR3 DNA: TGTGCCAGCAGCTTGGTGGGGGGTAGTGGATTGAATGAGCAGTTCTTC
V gene: TRBV24-1; clone size: NA; D gene: TRBD2; CDR3 length: 19; J gene: TRBJ2-3; CDR3 protein: CATSDPGLAGGLHTDTQYF; CDR3 DNA: TGTGCCACCAGTGACCCAGGACTAGCGGGAGGCTTGCACACAGATACGCAGTATTTT
V gene: TRBV9; clone size: NA; D gene: NA; CDR3 length: 16; J gene: TRBJ1-2; CDR3 protein: CASSVTPRVAELGYTF; CDR3 DNA: TGTGCCAGCAGCGTTACCCCCAGGGTGGCCGAGTTGGGCTACACCTTC
V gene: TRBV18; clone size: few; D gene: NA; CDR3 length: 14; J gene: TRBJ2-3; CDR3 protein: CASSPNTGTDTQYF; CDR3 DNA: TGTGCCAGCTCACCAAATACAGGGACAGATACGCAGTATTTT
V gene: TRBV1; clone size: NA; D gene: NA; CDR3 length: 16; J gene: TRBJ2-6; CDR3 protein: CTSSQGRSGGANVLTF; CDR3 DNA: TGCACCAGCAGCCAAGGACGGTCGGGTGGGGCCAACGTCCTGACTTTC
V gene: TRBV4-3; clone size: few; D gene: NA; CDR3 length: 16; J gene: TRBJ2-5; CDR3 protein: CASSQERGEFGETQYF; CDR3 DNA: TGCGCCAGCAGCCAAGAAAGGGGCGAATTCGGAGAGACCCAGTACTTC
V gene: TRBV5-1; clone size: NA; D gene: NA; CDR3 length: 14; J gene: TRBJ2-7; CDR3 protein: CASSFRQGIGEQYF; CDR3 DNA: TGCGCCAGCAGCTTTAGGCAGGGCATCGGCGAGCAGTACTTC
V gene: TRBV6-1; clone size: NA; D gene: NA; CDR3 length: 13; J gene: TRBJ2-7; CDR3 protein: CASRRGTWDEQYF; CDR3 DNA: TGTGCCAGCAGGAGGGGGACATGGGACGAGCAGTACTTC